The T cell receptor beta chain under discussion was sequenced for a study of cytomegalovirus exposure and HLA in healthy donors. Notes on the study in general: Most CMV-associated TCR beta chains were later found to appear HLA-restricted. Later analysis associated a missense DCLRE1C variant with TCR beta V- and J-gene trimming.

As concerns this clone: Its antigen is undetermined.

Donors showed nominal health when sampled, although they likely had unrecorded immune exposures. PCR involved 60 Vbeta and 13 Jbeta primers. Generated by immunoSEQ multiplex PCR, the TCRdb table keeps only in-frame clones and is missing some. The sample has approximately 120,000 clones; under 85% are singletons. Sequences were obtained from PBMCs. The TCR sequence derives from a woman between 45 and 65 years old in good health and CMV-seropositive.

The CDR3 sequence: CASSPQGGTPGNTIYF. The DNA for the CDR3 is TGTGCCAGCAGCCCGCAGGGGGGAACTCCTGGAAACACCATATATTTT. This chain joins TRBV7-2 and TRBJ1-3; 7 nucleotides line up with TRBD1. Per the germline V gene, CDR1 is SGHTA and CDR2 is FQGNSA. CDR3 size: 16 residues. The J segment lost 2 bases and the V segment lost 5 bases, leaving 9 bases of the junction unmatched.